The present entry profiles one T cell receptor (beta chain) with its context. These data come from a study of OX40 agonist ivuxolimab in advanced cancers. About the study: Patients received intravenous ivuxolimab every 2 weeks at 0.01 to 10 mg/kg. Patients undergoing dose escalation presented with hepatocellular carcinoma, melanoma, renal cell or head and neck cancer.

The repertoire was sequenced with immunoSEQ multiplex PCR; TCRdb's copy has only in-frame clones and lacks some. Of about 50,000 clones listed, more than 75% are singletons. The V and J ends lost 3 bases and 5 bases respectively, with 13 bases between them. The CDR3 has 14 amino acids. Germline CDR1 and CDR2: MNHEY and SMNVEV (reference sequence). The chain joins TRBV27 to TRBJ2-5; D perhaps matches TRBD2 (5 bases). The sample consisted of CD4+ or CD8+ T cells sorted from blood, taken in a trial of the OX40 agonist ivuxolimab. This TCR came from an adult with an advanced solid tumor such as melanoma, head and neck, liver or kidney cancer. The CDR3 bases are TGTGCCAGCAGTTTTTTCACTAGTCGCGAGACCCAGTACTTC. Its protein is CASSFFTSRETQYF.